The 19 T cell receptor beta chains below were found in one sample sequenced in a study of shared clonotypes between healthy human individuals. Here immunoSEQ multiplex PCR was the method, and the copy in TCRdb shows in-frame clones only, minus some. This table holds approximately 1,500,000 clones, around 95% found once. Source material: naive CD4+ T cells sorted from blood. Noted subset: CD45RA+ positively selected. These receptors were taken from a man younger than 40 in good health.

The V call is TRBV28, the J call TRBJ1-4; TRBD1 matches at 8 bases. Germline lookup yields CDR1 MDHEN and CDR2 SYDVKM. J gave up 7 bases and V 6 bases, and 10 bases lay outside the gene matches. The CDR3 runs to 15 residues. The CDR3 sequence: CASRASGGWVEKLFF. As DNA, the CDR3 is TGTGCCAGCAGGGCTTCAGGGGGCTGGGTTGAAAAACTGTTTTTT.

This clone was seen once. The V gene is TRBV9, the J gene TRBJ2-7; weak D call: TRBD1 (6 bases). The V gene's germline CDR1 is SGDLS and CDR2 YYNGEE. The CDR3 length is 14 residues. Trimming shortened V by 4 bases and J by 3 bases, and 14 bases separated the two germline ends. Here the CDR3 reads CASSPSQGFYEQYF. The CDR3 region has the DNA TGTGCCAGCAGCCCCTCTCAGGGGTTCTACGAGCAGTACTTC.

The V gene is TRBV7-9, the J gene TRBJ1-1; no reliable D call. V gave up 6 bases and J gave up 4 bases, with 15 bases separating them. The CDR3 totals 14 residues. CDR1 is SEHNR, CDR2 FQNEAQ, per germline (reference sequence). The DNA of the CDR3 is TGTGCCAGCAGATTTATAGCCGTAACCACTGAAGCTTTCTTT. Amino acids: CASRFIAVTTEAFF.

This rearrangement joins TRBV11-2 to TRBJ2-1; TRBD2 might be the D (5 bases). The CDR3 loop spans 13 amino acids. Germline assignment: CDR1 SGHAT and CDR2 FQNNGV. V was shortened by 3 bases and J by 9 bases, with 12 bases between the two germline ends. The CDR3 DNA reads as TGTGCCAGCAGCTTCGGTTCGAGCGGTGAGCAGTTCTTC. This sequence encodes CASSFGSSGEQFF.

This sequence joins TRBV28 and TRBJ1-5, with TRBD1 identical over 7 bases. This CDR3 contains 13 residues. Looked up from germline, CDR1 is MDHEN and CDR2 is SYDVKM. The V and J ends lost 7 bases and 5 bases, in that order; junction bases with no gene match: 5. CDR3 sequence: CASTQQGDQPQHF. In DNA, the CDR3 is TGTGCCAGCACCCAGCAGGGGGATCAGCCCCAGCATTTT.

This clone occurred once. The rearrangement links TRBV28 to TRBJ1-5; no definite D call. This CDR3 spans 15 amino acids. The ends were cut back, 7 bases at V and 5 bases at J, with 18 bases in the middle. In germline, CDR1 is MDHEN, CDR2 SYDVKM. CDR3 nucleotide sequence: TGTGCCAGCACCGCCCCGGGGTTCAAAGATCAGCCCCAGCATTTT. It yields the protein CASTAPGFKDQPQHF.

The chain uses TRBV23-1 and TRBJ1-4, with 9 positions matching TRBD1. TRBV23-1 is an open reading frame, and its role is uncertain. The CDR3 has 15 amino acids. V lost 3 bases to trimming and J lost 5 bases; unmatched junction nucleotides: 4. CDR3 protein: CASSHLDRGNEKLFF. CDR3 in DNA: TGCGCCAGCAGTCACTTGGACAGGGGAAATGAAAAACTGTTTTTT.

The V call is TRBV11-2, the J call TRBJ2-7; D might be TRBD1 (5 bases). V was cut by 1 base and J by 12 bases, with 22 bases left in between. The CDR3 spans 15 residues. Germline V gene sequence: CDR1 SGHAT, CDR2 FQNNGV. The CDR3 DNA reads TGTGCCAGCAGCTTAGCAGGGTGGGATCACGTGCGACCGTACTTC. It specifies CASSLAGWDHVRPYF.

This clone came up once. This chain connects TRBV7-8 to TRBJ2-7; D is unresolved. Germline assignment: CDR1 SGHVS and CDR2 FQNEAQ. The CDR3 is made up of 13 amino acids. V was trimmed by 0 bases and J by 0 bases, leaving 3 bases between them. CDR3 loop: CASSLARSYEQYF. In nucleotides, the CDR3 is TGTGCCAGCAGCTTAGCGCGCTCCTACGAGCAGTACTTC. Full variable domain (remainder filled in from reference TRBV7-8 and TRBJ2-7): GAGVSQSPRYKVAKRGQDVALRCDPISGHVSLFWYQQALGQGPEFLTYFQNEAQLDKSGLPSDRFFAERPEGSVSTLKIQRTQQEDSAVYLCASSLARSYEQYFGPGTRLTVT.

The rearrangement uses TRBV15 and TRBJ2-4; 7 bases are shared with TRBD1. V gave up 2 bases and J gave up 4 bases; unmatched junction bases: 5. In germline, CDR1 is LNHNV, CDR2 YYDKDF (reference sequence). The CDR3 has 15 residues. The CDR3 sequence is CATSRPDREKNIQYF. The CDR3 bases are TGTGCCACCAGCAGACCCGACAGGGAGAAAAACATTCAGTACTTC.

This clone was seen a single time. CDR3 loop: CASSQRLVSEQYF. The DNA for the CDR3 is TGTGCCAGCAGCCAGAGACTAGTTTCGGAGCAGTACTTC. The chain links TRBV14 to TRBJ2-7, with a tentative D call TRBD2 (6 bases). V was cut by 3 bases and J by 7 bases, with 13 bases left in between. The CDR3 totals 13 residues. Germline CDR1 and CDR2: SGHDN and FVKESK.

This clone was recorded once. The V call is TRBV7-2, the J call TRBJ1-2, with unresolved D. The CDR3 sequence is 13 residues long. Germline lookup yields CDR1 SGHTA and CDR2 FQGNSA. Between the trimmed V and J ends, which lost 1 base and 5 bases, there was a span of 8 bases. DNA for the CDR3: TGTGCCAGCAGCTTAGTCGTTGTGTATGGCTACACCTTC. Encoded protein: CASSLVVVYGYTF.

The genes are TRBV20-1 and TRBJ1-4, with D perhaps TRBD1 (5 bases). Germline V gene data show CDR1 as DFQATT and CDR2 as SNEGSKA (reference sequence). V dropped 8 bases and J dropped 10 bases, with 14 bases sitting between them. This CDR3 comprises 11 residues. The CDR3 loop reads CSMRTNGKLFF. The DNA for the CDR3 is TGCAGTATGCGGACAAACGGAAAACTGTTTTTT.

This sequence joins TRBV10-1 and TRBJ2-1; 10 nucleotides match TRBD2. Trimming took 5 bases from V and 6 from J; bases not matched to a gene: 1. Germline CDR1 and CDR2: WNHNN and SYGVQD (reference sequence). The CDR3 has 13 amino acids. In nucleotides, the CDR3 is TGCGCCAGCAGTCAGCGGGAGGGCAATGAGCAGTTCTTC. This translates into CASSQREGNEQFF.

The chain carries TRBV6-5 and TRBJ2-4; a possible D gene is TRBD1 (6 bases). The CDR3 length is 13 residues. With 5 bases removed from V and 3 bases from J, the gap between germline ends came to 8 bases. Germline CDR1 MNHEY, CDR2 SVGAGI. The CDR3 nucleotides read TGTGCCAGCAGTAAGGACAGCAAAAACATTCAGTACTTC. Translation: CASSKDSKNIQYF.

V usage is TRBV11-2 and J usage is TRBJ2-1; weak D call: TRBD1 (6 bases). Between the trimmed V and J ends, which lost 6 bases and 8 bases, there was a span of 11 bases. The CDR3 runs 12 residues. The germline V gene encodes CDR1 SGHAT and CDR2 FQNNGV. The CDR3 region is CASSYTGYEQFF. In nucleotides, the CDR3 is TGTGCCAGCAGTTATACAGGGTATGAGCAGTTCTTC. The full variable domain, in which reference TRBV11-2 and TRBJ2-1 provide the parts outside the CDR3, is EAGVAQSPRYKIIEKRQSVAFWCNPISGHATLYWYQQILGQGPKLLIQFQNNGVVDDSQLPKDRFSAERLKGVDSTLKIQPAKLEDSAVYLCASSYTGYEQFFGPGTRLTVL.

The chain recombines TRBV5-1 with TRBJ2-3; TRBD1 matches 8 bases. Germline trimming cut 0 bases from V and 2 bases from J; bases unmatched to any gene: 11. This CDR3 region has 18 residues. CDR1 and CDR2 from the germline V gene are SGHRS and YFSETQ. CDR3 in DNA: TGCGCCAGCAGCTTGGAGGCAGGGGGCCTGAAATCCACAGATACGCAGTATTTT. It specifies CASSLEAGGLKSTDTQYF.

V usage is TRBV30 and J usage is TRBJ2-3, with 14 bases fitting TRBD2. The CDR3 covers 16 residues. Trimming took 2 bases from V and 6 from J; bases not matched to a gene: 7. Germline V gives CDR1 GTSNPN, CDR2 SVGIG (reference sequence). CDR3 sequence: CAWSRGLAGVGDTQYF. Written as DNA, the CDR3 is TGTGCCTGGAGTCGGGGACTAGCGGGAGTTGGCGATACGCAGTATTTT.

This chain links TRBV11-2 with TRBJ2-7, with TRBD2 as a possible D gene (7 bases). This CDR3 spans 15 amino acids. The V gene lost 5 bases and the J gene lost 5 bases, with 19 bases spanning the gap. CDR1 is SGHAT and CDR2 is FQNNGV in the germline V gene. DNA for the CDR3: TGTGCCAGCAGCCGGGACTATAACAGGGTCCACGAGCAGTACTTC. Translated: CASSRDYNRVHEQYF.